These 18 T cell receptor beta chains came from one sample sequenced in a study of T cell responses to AZD1222 COVID-19 vaccine. Measured with immunoSEQ multiplex PCR; TCRdb has only the in-frame clones, and not every one. The sample gives around 66,000 clones, approximately 90% of which show up once; 4% to 5.5% is in the top ten. Sample: peripheral blood, taken 28 days after the second dose of the MenACWY control vaccine. These receptors originate from an adult who received the MenACWY meningococcal vaccine as a control.

The rearrangement uses TRBV19 and TRBJ2-7; 8 positions match TRBD1. The length of the CDR3 is 13 residues. Looked up from germline, CDR1 is LNHDA and CDR2 is SQIVND (reference sequence). The V and J ends lost 4 bases and 6 bases, in that order; junction bases with no gene match: 5. The CDR3: CASSTQGAIEQYF. CDR3 coding DNA: TGTGCCAGTAGTACCCAGGGGGCGATCGAGCAGTACTTC.

The rearrangement joins TRBV6-5 to TRBJ2-5, with 9 bases matching TRBD2. Per the germline V gene, CDR1 is MNHEY and CDR2 is SVGAGI. The length of the CDR3 is 13 residues. Trimming at V came to 5 bases and at J to 3 bases, leaving 1 base not matched to a gene. The chain's CDR3 is CASSRGGEETQYF. As DNA, the CDR3 is TGTGCCAGCAGTCGCGGGGGGGAAGAGACCCAGTACTTC.

The rearrangement links TRBV29-1 to TRBJ1-2, with D possibly matching TRBD1 (5 bases). The CDR3 extends over 11 amino acids. Germline V gene lookup returns CDR1 SQVTM and CDR2 ANQGSEA. The V and J ends lost 4 bases and 2 bases respectively, with 5 bases between them. The CDR3 DNA reads as TGCAGCGTTGGGGGGAACTATGGCTACACCTTC. This translates into CSVGGNYGYTF.

The chain recombines TRBV6-5 with TRBJ1-1; 9 nucleotides align to TRBD1. The V segment lost 3 bases and the J segment 5 bases; nucleotides outside the gene matches: 7. CDR3 length: 15 residues. CDR1 MNHEY and CDR2 SVGAGI come from the germline V gene. Here the CDR3 reads CASSYGDRVQTEAFF. Here the CDR3 DNA reads TGTGCCAGCAGTTATGGGGACAGGGTGCAAACTGAAGCTTTCTTT.

The chain uses TRBV2 and TRBJ1-6; 7 positions match TRBD1. The germline V gene encodes CDR1 SNHLY and CDR2 FYNNEI. V trimming: 1 base; J trimming: 6 bases; junction bases outside the gene matches: 3. The CDR3 totals 15 residues. The CDR3 nucleotides are TGTGCCAGCAGTGAAGGGCAGGGGGGTAATTCACCCCTCCACTTT. Translating gives CASSEGQGGNSPLHF.

This clone was seen once. This CDR3 reads CASSPMGQGPYEQYF. The CDR3 DNA reads TGCGCCAGCAGCCCGATGGGACAGGGGCCCTACGAGCAGTACTTC. The chain employs TRBV5-1 and TRBJ2-7; 10 bases are a match to TRBD1. Germline values: CDR1 SGHRS, CDR2 YFSETQ. The CDR3 has 15 amino acids. Trimming removed 4 bases from V and 2 bases from J; junction bases left unmatched: 6.

The rearrangement uses TRBV9 and TRBJ2-3; 7 nucleotides align to TRBD2. CDR1 is SGDLS and CDR2 is YYNGEE in the germline V gene. The CDR3 contains 13 residues. Trimming took 3 bases from V and 7 from J; bases not matched to a gene: 5. CDR3 region: CASSGLAGHTQYF. CDR3 DNA sequence: TGTGCCAGCAGCGGACTAGCTGGGCATACGCAGTATTTT.

The chain joins TRBV2 to TRBJ1-3, with D unclear. There are 14 residues in the CDR3. Germline V gene data show CDR1 as SNHLY and CDR2 as FYNNEI. Trimming removed 6 bases at V and 0 bases at J, with 9 bases between. The CDR3 region is CASRGDTSGNTIYF. The CDR3 coding sequence is TGTGCCAGCAGAGGCGACACCTCTGGAAACACCATATATTTT.

The chain uses TRBV5-1 and TRBJ1-1; D remains unclear. Germline CDR1 SGHRS, CDR2 YFSETQ. The CDR3 totals 13 residues. V shed 4 bases and J shed 5 bases, with 12 bases lying between them. The CDR3: CASSSDRLTEAFF. The CDR3, as DNA: TGCGCCAGCAGCAGCGACCGACTAACTGAAGCTTTCTTT.

The chain couples TRBV5-4 to TRBJ1-6; D gene unclear. CDR1 is SGHNT and CDR2 is YYREEE in the germline V gene (reference sequence). The V end lost 7 bases, the J end lost 7 bases, and 15 bases lay between the germline ends. The CDR3 is 14 residues long. This CDR3 is CASSSGPTNSPLHF. CDR3 DNA sequence: TGTGCCAGCTCCTCCGGACCAACCAATTCACCCCTCCACTTT.

This clone was recorded only once. The V call is TRBV5-1, the J call TRBJ1-1; no clear D. With 6 bases removed from V and 1 base from J, the gap between germline ends came to 10 bases. The CDR3 has 13 residues. CDR1 SGHRS and CDR2 YFSETQ come from the germline V gene. CDR3 DNA sequence: TGCGCCAGCAACTCCGTTCAGAACACTGAAGCTTTCTTT. This codes for CASNSVQNTEAFF.

The V gene is TRBV6-2 or TRBV6-3, the J gene TRBJ1-5; TRBD1 matches 10 bases. Trimming at V came to 6 bases and at J to 4 bases, leaving 6 bases not matched to a gene. CDR3 length: 15 amino acids. The germline gives CDR1 MNHEY, CDR2 SVGEGT. The CDR3 nucleotides are TGTGCCAGCAGCCGAGGGACAGGGGAGAATCAGCCCCAGCATTTT. This codes for CASSRGTGENQPQHF.

The V and J genes are TRBV27 and TRBJ2-7, with D maybe TRBD2 (7 bases). The CDR3 consists of 15 residues. Trimming took off 6 bases at V and 2 bases at J, with 17 bases between the two ends. Germline assignment: CDR1 MNHEY and CDR2 SMNVEV (reference sequence). As DNA, the CDR3 is TGTGCCAGCAGCACTACGGCGCGGGGGCCCTACGAGCAGTACTTC. Protein product: CASSTTARGPYEQYF.

This clone was seen only once. The chain uses TRBV7-9 and TRBJ2-2; D unclear. In germline, CDR1 is SEHNR, CDR2 FQNEAQ (reference sequence). V was pared by 2 bases and J by 0 bases, with 10 bases between. The CDR3 has 16 amino acids. The CDR3 bases are TGTGCCAGCAGCTTATCAGTCGTAACGAACACCGGGGAGCTGTTTTTT. It yields the protein CASSLSVVTNTGELFF.

The chain couples TRBV7-6 to TRBJ2-1; 8 bases are a match to TRBD2. With V trimmed by 3 bases and J by 9 bases, 10 bases remained unmatched. From germline, CDR1 is SGHVS and CDR2 FNYEAQ. The CDR3 consists of 15 residues. Here the CDR3 DNA reads TGTGCCAGCAGCTTTGCGGGAGGCCTATTATCTGAGCAGTTCTTC. Translation gives CASSFAGGLLSEQFF.

The chain links TRBV7-9 to TRBJ2-7; 7 nucleotides line up with TRBD1. The germline gives CDR1 SEHNR, CDR2 FQNEAQ (reference sequence). The CDR3 totals 13 residues. Germline trimming cut 6 bases from V and 5 bases from J; bases unmatched to any gene: 7. The CDR3 nucleotides read TGTGCCAGCAGTCTTGACAGGGAACACGAGCAGTACTTC. This sequence encodes CASSLDREHEQYF.

In DNA, the CDR3 is TGTGCCAGCAGCGACAGCTTGGCGTCAAACACCATATATTTT. This sequence encodes CASSDSLASNTIYF. The chain is built from TRBV6-5 and TRBJ1-3; D possibly corresponds to TRBD1 (5 bases). This CDR3 is 14 amino acids long. V lost 6 bases to trimming and J lost 6 bases, with 15 bases between them. CDR1 is MNHEY, CDR2 SVGAGI, per germline.

The V call is TRBV19, the J call TRBJ2-6; D gene unclear. Looked up from germline, CDR1 is LNHDA and CDR2 is SQIVND (reference sequence). This CDR3 comprises 14 residues. Trimming took 7 bases from V and 0 from J, leaving 7 bases between them. The CDR3 DNA reads as TGTGCCAGTAAGACGAACTCTGGGGCCAACGTCCTGACTTTC. Its protein product is CASKTNSGANVLTF.